Here is one T cell receptor (beta chain) with its context. The sample holds a few counts of this clonotype. Its antigen is currently not known. One base away lies a much larger clone, so this may be a sequencing read error. This entry comes from a study of read filtering for tumor transcriptome and immune sequencing (dated by TCRdb to 2018 to 2021). Study-level background: Of the patients in the cohort, approximately 17 were male and fewer than 15 were female, and their mean age was about 72 years, with a range of roughly 45 to 90. Under revised international staging, roughly 8 patients fell into R-ISS I, about 17 into R-ISS II and six or seven into R-ISS III. After DNase treatment, whole-transcriptome libraries were prepared with the TruSeq RNA Access Library Prep Kit. Per sample, about 4.05 to 10.27 million TCR-region mapped reads were obtained with IR-seq, compared with only about 80 to 1,400 with RNA-seq. TCR repertoires obtained by targeted immune repertoire sequencing and by bulk whole-transcriptome sequencing performed on the same bone marrow samples were compared. One of the main goals was to work out a read-filtering strategy for immune repertoire data, in particular whether clonotypes backed by only a single read should be removed.

Every patient had bone marrow sampled at the time of active disease. Ficoll-Hypaque density gradient centrifugation was used to isolate bone marrow mononuclear cells. Myeloma plasma cells were removed and CD138-negative cells were obtained by negative selection following labeling with CD138 magnetic microbeads on a MACS separator. The purity of the isolated cells was checked by flow cytometry with CD138 antibodies on an Attune NxT. TRIzol reagent was used to extract total RNA, and a NanoDrop spectrophotometer was used to quantify the extracted RNA. Paired RNA-seq and IR-seq were performed on each patient's CD138-negative bone marrow sample. TCR libraries were built from 300 to 450 ng RNA with the Immunoverse kit, using molecular barcoded adaptors covering alpha/delta and beta/gamma chains. The same RNA used for transcriptome sequencing was used for TCR library preparation. Sequencing of TCR libraries was carried out on an Illumina HiSeq 4000 with 2 x 150 cycles. In the paper's pipeline: TCR reads were aligned to human V, D, J and C references and assembled into CDR3 clonotypes with MiXCR, including quality filtering and error correction. The tcR package in R was used for analysis of clonotype counts and gene usage diversity. Raw mapping reads were checked after the RNA-seq reads had been mapped by STAR aligner version 2.5.3a onto the human GRCh37 genome. To test the effect of sequencing depth on detected clonotypes, IR-seq fastq files were randomly downsampled using Seqtk 1.3. TCRdb redid the processing of the public reads, applying fastp at Q25 and MiXCR, and retained in-frame beta chains. Rows matching on CDR3 protein sequence are summarized as one entry with the most common DNA and genes. These V and J calls originate from TCRdb's pipeline instead of the authors' own analysis. The sample table shows about 86,000 distinct CDR3 sequences, and about 12% are seen once. The top ten clonotypes cover 14% to 15% of the sample.

Overall results and qualifications from the work: Compared with RNA-seq, IR-seq captured clonotypes at much greater depth and more reliably, and a smaller IR-seq throughput was enough to identify most of the shared clonotypes. The sorted CD138-negative fraction was a mixed bone marrow immune population, not purified T cells. In IR-seq, approximately 82% of clonotypes but approximately 3.7% of total reads were represented by single-read clonotypes, whereas in RNA-seq, about 75% of clonotypes and around 45% of reads were represented by single-read clonotypes. Removing single-read clonotypes increased the correlation between IR-seq and RNA-seq shared clonotype proportions.

Sequencing used a population of CD138-negative cells sorted from bone marrow. Taken with the paper, the label for cell subset or site translates to: bone marrow mononuclear cells depleted of CD138+ plasma/myeloma cells by negative magnetic selection. This clonotype was sampled from a donor at least 40 years old with multiple myeloma.

At the DNA level, the sequence is TGTGCCATCAGGACTCAGGGTAGCAATCAGCCCCAGCATTTT. It is translated as CAIRTQGSNQPQHF. This sequence uses TRBV28 and TRBJ1-5; a weak D assignment points to TRBD1 (5 bases agree). Taken from the germline V gene, the CDR1 and CDR2 loops are MDHEN and SYDVKM. The CDR3 starts with the cysteine, ends with the phenylalanine, and has 14 residues. This entry keeps only the CDR3 DNA: 42 bases, framed from base 1. V loses 10 bases of germline sequence and J loses 0 bases, and the interval between the two ends is 13 bases.